Below, 10 T cell receptor beta chains from the same sample are listed, as sequenced in a study of T cells after yellow fever vaccination. A single record per CDR3 protein comes from TCRdb applying MiXCR to the 5' RACE reads. This sample yields about 320,000 distinct CDR3 sequences, of which around 13% are seen a single time; approximately 3.3% belongs to the top ten. The specimen comprised CD4+ T cells sorted from PBMCs, sampled 15 days after the yellow fever booster vaccination. The receptors were gathered from a man aged 18-30 years who received the YFV17D yellow fever vaccine.

The table lists this clonotype with a few counts. The V call is TRBV11-2, the J call TRBJ2-1; TRBD1 matches 7 bases. Trimming took 7 bases from V and 4 from J; bases not matched to a gene: 7. Germline lookup yields CDR1 SGHAT and CDR2 FQNNGV. The CDR3 loop spans 14 amino acids. This chain's CDR3 is CASKKGAKYNEQFF. The CDR3, as DNA: TGTGCCAGCAAGAAGGGGGCCAAGTACAATGAGCAGTTCTTC.

In this sample, this clonotype turned up a few times. DNA of the CDR3: TGTGCCAGCAGCTTGGAAACAGGGAGGGTGGATACGCAGTATTTT. Translating it yields CASSLETGRVDTQYF. The chain has TRBV5-5 and TRBJ2-3; tentatively, D is TRBD2 (7 bases). Per the germline V gene, CDR1 is SGHKS and CDR2 is YYEKEE (reference sequence). This CDR3 is 15 amino acids long. Trimming stripped 0 bases from V and 6 bases from J, with 14 bases between. The whole variable domain, remainder taken from reference TRBV5-5 and TRBJ2-3, is DAGVTQSPTHLIKTRGQQVTLRCSPISGHKSVSWYQQVLGQGPQFIFQYYEKEERGRGNFPDRFSARQFPNYSSELNVNALLLGDSALYLCASSLETGRVDTQYFGPGTRLTVL.

This chain joins TRBV6-5 and TRBJ2-7; TRBD1 matches at 8 bases. Germline lookup yields CDR1 MNHEY and CDR2 SVGAGI. This CDR3 has 14 residues. V lost 6 bases to trimming and J lost 3 bases; unmatched junction nucleotides: 7. The CDR3 DNA reads TGTGCCAGCAGCAGGGACAGGAATTTCTACGAGCAGTACGTC. This codes for CASSRDRNFYEQYV.

This chain uses TRBV6-6 with TRBJ1-2; no clear D gene. Germline lookup yields CDR1 MNHNY and CDR2 SVGAGI (reference sequence). The CDR3 sequence is 14 residues long. V was cut by 4 bases and J by 2 bases, with 11 bases left in between. The CDR3 sequence is CASSSPDENYGYTF. The CDR3 DNA sequence: TGTGCCAGCAGTTCCCCGGACGAGAACTATGGCTACACCTTC.

Only a few counts were recorded for this clonotype. V usage is TRBV7-3 and J usage is TRBJ1-6; D gene unclear. The V end was cut by 2 bases, the J end by 7 bases, with 15 bases between. This CDR3 comprises 16 residues. Per the germline V gene, CDR1 is SGHTA and CDR2 is FQGTGA. DNA for the CDR3: TGTGCCAGCAGCTTATATGTGAACACAGTCAATTCACCCCTCCACTTT. Translated, it gives CASSLYVNTVNSPLHF.

In its sample, this clonotype was seen a few times. The rearrangement links TRBV4-1 to TRBJ2-7; TRBD1 matches at 7 bases. Germline loops: CDR1 MGHRA, CDR2 YSYEKL. V dropped 3 bases and J dropped 3; count of bases not matched to a gene: 17. This CDR3 comprises 18 residues. DNA for the CDR3: TGCGCCAGCAGCCACCACGAGACAGGGTTCTTATCATACTACGAGCAGTACTTC. Its translation is CASSHHETGFLSYYEQYF.

This clonotype came up a few times. The chain is built from TRBV5-1 and TRBJ1-1; no clear D gene. V lost 1 base and J lost 2, with 9 bases in between. Germline CDR1 reads SGHRS; CDR2 reads YFSETQ. CDR3 size: 14 residues. The DNA of the CDR3 is TGCGCCAGCAGCTTGTGGGCTCCTAACACTGAAGCTTTCTTT. Encoded protein: CASSLWAPNTEAFF.

The chain carries TRBV4-2 and TRBJ1-4, with a possible D match to TRBD1 (5 bases). Germline values: CDR1 LGHNA, CDR2 YNFKEQ. V was shortened by 3 bases and J by 8 bases, with 16 bases between the two germline ends. The CDR3 is 15 amino acids. CDR3 in amino acids: CASSHRTRGVEKLFF. The CDR3 region has the DNA TGTGCCAGCAGCCACCGGACGAGAGGGGTGGAAAAACTGTTTTTT.

As DNA, the CDR3 is TGTGCCAGCAGGGATTACACAGATACGCAGTATTTT. Translated, it gives CASRDYTDTQYF. This rearrangement joins TRBV2 to TRBJ2-3, with D unresolved. The germline V gene has CDR1 SNHLY and CDR2 FYNNEI. The CDR3 is 12 amino acids. The V end was cut by 6 bases, the J end by 2 bases, with 6 bases between.

The table lists this clonotype with a few counts. The rearrangement links TRBV7-2 to TRBJ1-3; D gene unclear. Per the germline V gene, CDR1 is SGHTA and CDR2 is FQGNSA. V lost 2 bases, J lost 0 bases, and 14 bases lay in between. This CDR3 spans 17 amino acids. CDR3 coding DNA: TGTGCCAGCAGCTTATTTACAGCGGCGATCTCTGGAAACACCATATATTTT. Translated: CASSLFTAAISGNTIYF.